The clone carrying this T cell receptor beta chain appeared a few times. Its antigen is not known. V lost 0 bases and J 7 bases, leaving 12 bases between the germline ends. Germline values: CDR1 LNHDA, CDR2 SQIVND (reference sequence). The CDR3 is made up of 14 amino acids. This specimen comes from a study of vaccination effects on CD4 cells after COVID-19. Whole-study context: Under the ViraFEST assay, PBMC were stimulated with viral peptide pools so that antigen-specific CD4+ T cells expanded. Sequencing was performed afterwards. Samples came 142 and 148 days after COVID-19 diagnosis, before vaccination.

TCRdb keeps only in-frame clones here, not all; method: immunoSEQ multiplex PCR. The repertoire includes roughly 64,000 clones, more than 60% of them detected once, and 20% to 25% sits in the top ten. Findings and caveats of the study: Following vaccination, convalescents' spike-reactive clones were mostly new ones induced by the vaccine.

Following culture for about 11 days, CD4+ T cells were isolated. Half-medium changes using IL-2 medium occurred on days 3 and 7. The chain combines TRBV19 with TRBJ1-1; a weak D match, TRBD1 (5 bases). This clonotype was obtained from a human donor who had a prior SARS-CoV-2 infection. Material: CD4+ T cells from PBMCs cultured without peptide, obtained before COVID-19 vaccination. CDR3 in amino acids: CASSIDRVGGEAFF. DNA for the CDR3: TGTGCCAGTAGTATAGACAGGGTGGGAGGTGAAGCTTTCTTT. The full variable domain, in which reference TRBV19 and TRBJ1-1 provide the parts outside the CDR3, is DGGITQSPKYLFRKEGQNVTLSCEQNLNHDAMYWYRQDPGQGLRLIYYSQIVNDFQKGDIAEGYSVSREKKESFPLTVTSAQKNPTAFYLCASSIDRVGGEAFFGQGTRLTVV.